Here is one TCR beta chain with its context. The CDR3 length is 15 residues. Per germline, CDR1 SGHDN and CDR2 FVKESK. UMI-labeled 5' RACE TRB cDNA libraries were prepared from the cells. With the 5' RACE reads reprocessed, TCRdb shows one record per CDR3 protein and no DNA. This sample's clone table lists roughly 56,000 distinct CDR3 sequences. This sample was included in a study of CXCR3-negative and CXCR3-positive naive CD8 T cells. The rearrangement links TRBV14 to TRBJ2-7. Specimen: naive CXCR3- CD8+ T cells from blood. The subset is: CD45RO-CCR7+CD27+CD95- naive CD8+ T cells lacking CXCR3 (TNR3-). The sequence derives from a human donor in good health. Some clones in this sample may be carry-over from other donors' samples. CDR3 sequence reads: CASSQAAGDTYEQYF.